This T cell receptor beta chain comes out of a study of naive and memory T cell subsets (TCRdb year 2017). With respect to the entire study: An open-source, UMI-based TCR alpha and beta sequencing pipeline was applied to sorted naive and memory peripheral blood T cell subsets. The results of the functional CMV T cell responses matched the IgG serology results in every case. RNA was DNase-treated and reverse transcribed with TCR constant-region primers, mostly using SuperScript III. Study-wide conclusions, independent of this receptor: TCR abundance followed a power law whose exponent differed between naive and memory subsets but was consistent across the three individuals. A clonotype was defined as a single alpha or beta chain sequence rather than as a paired alpha/beta receptor. In both CD4 and CD8 cells, going from naive through CM, EM and EMRA, the Gini index went up while Shannon and inverse Simpson diversity went down. RNA-based TCR counts may be affected by expression changes linked to T cell activation and differentiation. Once error correction was done, more than 95% of naive TCR sequences showed up just once, which made the naive abundance distributions much steeper than those of the memory subsets. The repertoire findings for the naive and memory subsets could not be validated, as no ground truth was available. Naive repertoires, especially CD8, contained a few larger clonotypes, possibly memory cells re-expressing CD45RA.

The method was UMI-ligation and nested PCR. To cover both TRBC1 and TRBC2, the beta constant-region primer consisted of an equimolar mix of two oligonucleotides. The ligated cDNA went through four rounds of PCR with nested alpha and beta constant-region primers together with the SP2 primer. T4 RNA ligase 1 ligated a single-stranded oligonucleotide carrying the SP2 primer and a 12-nucleotide UMI to the cDNA 3' end. The ligation reaction was incubated at 16°C for about 20-24 hours. PCR2 was typically run as a SYBR Green qPCR and stopped at a predetermined threshold to prevent over-amplification. Every purification after the first one was done using Agencourt AMPure XP magnetic beads. Libraries were quantified by Qubit and checked on a TapeStation, with a main peak expected near 650 bp. Pooled libraries were sequenced on an Illumina MiSeq using v2 2x251 paired-end kits, and typically roughly 0.9-2.2 million reads were obtained per sample. Each sample's library went into the pool at approximately 4.3 nM, and about 5-7.5% PhiX was added to help with cluster recognition. From the authors' description of their analysis: Using tag matching that tolerated one base-pair mismatch, Decombinator assigned V and J genes to FASTQ reads that had been processed by Demultiplexor. Collapsinator relied on UMIs to fix sequencing errors as well as frequency errors caused by PCR heterogeneity. TCRs were translated and CDR3s were extracted from the conserved cysteine to the FGXG phenylalanine by CDR3Translator, with non-productive sequences being flagged. Gini, Shannon entropy and inverse Simpson indices were calculated on repertoires that had been subsampled to equal numbers of UMI-defined TCRs. Within the linear range, a power law was fitted by maximum likelihood to the distributions of clonotype abundance. On one naive CD8 sample, the pipeline and MIGEC gave similar UMI counts, unique TCR numbers and clonal distributions. In one analysis, naive TCRs also found in any memory subset of the same donor were removed from the naive repertoire. Repertoires were searched for about 7,000 CMV-associated CDR3 sequences compiled from VDJdb and a published dataset. The public reads were reprocessed in TCRdb via fastp at Q25 and MiXCR, keeping in-frame beta chains. Records with the same CDR3 protein are collapsed into one entry carrying the most frequent genes and DNA. TCRdb assigned the V and J calls; the authors' analysis was not used. This sample comprises some 80,000 distinct CDR3 sequences, about 8.2% of them detected only once. Of the sample, over 1% falls within the top ten clones.

The table lists this clonotype with many counts. Its binding antigen is unknown. Base qualities are not recorded, but no much larger clone differs from it by a single base. CDR1 LGHDT and CDR2 YNNKEL were looked up in the germline V gene (reference sequence). V has 3 bases trimmed and J has 0 bases trimmed; junction bases matching no gene number 2. Its CDR3 holds 16 amino acids, cysteine through phenylalanine. This entry keeps only the CDR3 DNA: 48 bases, framed from base 1. From the second PCR step onward, the TCR alpha chain libraries and the TCR beta chain libraries were amplified separately. Donor CMV status was determined by IFNgamma production from CD4+ T cells after overnight stimulation of fresh PBMCs with CMV viral lysate. Using Miltenyi beads, CD4 T cells were first positively selected, and CD8 T cells were then positively selected from the CD4-negative fraction. Cells were stained for CD3, CD4, CD8, CD45RA, CD27 and a live/dead dye and were sorted on a BD Aria II into four subsets based on CD45RA and CD27. A few healthy volunteers provided blood, and each donor's sample was split into CD4 and CD8 T cells and then further divided into four differentiation subsets. Approximately 120 ml of peripheral blood was collected from each donor, and PBMC were isolated by Ficoll-Paque PLUS density-gradient centrifugation. After sorting, cells were lysed in RLT buffer, RNA was extracted using a Qiagen RNeasy kit, and the extracted RNA was stored at -80 degrees C.

The source material was naive CD8+ T cells from blood. The sample's cell subset or site, from its label and the paper: naive T cells, CD45RA high CD27+. Recombination linked TRBV3-1 to TRBJ2-2; TRBD2 fits 9 bases in the junction. This clonotype was obtained from a human donor in good health. For the CDR3, the sequence is CASSQLAGSNTGELFF. The sequenced DNA: TGTGCCAGCAGCCAGCTAGCGGGGTCGAACACCGGGGAGCTGTTTTTT.